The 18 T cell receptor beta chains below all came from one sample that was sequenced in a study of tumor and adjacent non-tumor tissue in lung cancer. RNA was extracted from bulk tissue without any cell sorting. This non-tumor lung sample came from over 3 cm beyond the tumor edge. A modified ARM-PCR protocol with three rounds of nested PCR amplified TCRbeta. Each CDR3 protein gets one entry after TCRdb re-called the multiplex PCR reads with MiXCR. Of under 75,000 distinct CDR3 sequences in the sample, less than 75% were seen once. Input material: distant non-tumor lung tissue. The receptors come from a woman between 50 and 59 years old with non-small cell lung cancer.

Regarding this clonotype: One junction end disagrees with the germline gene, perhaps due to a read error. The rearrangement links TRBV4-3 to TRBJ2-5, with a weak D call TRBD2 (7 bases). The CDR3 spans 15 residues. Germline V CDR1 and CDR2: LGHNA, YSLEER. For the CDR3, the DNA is TGCGCCAACAGCCAAGATGGGGGGGCGGTAGAGACCCAGTACTTC. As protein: CANSQDGGAVETQYF.

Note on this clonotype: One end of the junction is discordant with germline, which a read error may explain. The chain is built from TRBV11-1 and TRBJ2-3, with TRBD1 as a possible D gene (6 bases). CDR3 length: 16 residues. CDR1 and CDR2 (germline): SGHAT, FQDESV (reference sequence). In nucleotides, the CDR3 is TGTGCCAGCAGCTGCGAAGACAGGATGGGCACAGGTACGCAGTGTTTT. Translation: CASSCEDRMGTGTQCF. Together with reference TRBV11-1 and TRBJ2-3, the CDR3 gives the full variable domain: EAEVAQSPRYKITEKSQAVAFWCDPISGHATLYWYRQILGQGPELLVQFQDESVVDDSQLPKDRFSAERLKGVDSTLKIQPAELGDSAMYLCASSCEDRMGTGTQCFGPGTRLTVL.

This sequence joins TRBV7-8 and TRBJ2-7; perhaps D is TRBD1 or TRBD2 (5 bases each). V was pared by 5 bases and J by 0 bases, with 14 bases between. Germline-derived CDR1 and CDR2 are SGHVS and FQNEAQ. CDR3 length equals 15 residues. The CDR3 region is CASSLGAGSSYEQYF. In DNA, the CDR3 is TGTGCCAGCAGCCTAGGGGCTGGGAGCTCCTACGAGCAGTACTTC.

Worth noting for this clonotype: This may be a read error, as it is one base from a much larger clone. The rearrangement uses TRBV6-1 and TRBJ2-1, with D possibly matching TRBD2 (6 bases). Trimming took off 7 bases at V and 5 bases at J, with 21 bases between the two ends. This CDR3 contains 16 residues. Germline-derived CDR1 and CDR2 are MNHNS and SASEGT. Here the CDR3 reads CASTTKGRSGHNEQFF. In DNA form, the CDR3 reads TGTGCCAGCACCACCAAGGGGAGGAGTGGGCACAATGAGCAGTTCTTC.

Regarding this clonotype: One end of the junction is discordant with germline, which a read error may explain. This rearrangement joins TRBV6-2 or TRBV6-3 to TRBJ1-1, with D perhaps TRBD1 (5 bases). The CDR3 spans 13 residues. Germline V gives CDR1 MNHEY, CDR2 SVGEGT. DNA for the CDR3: TGCGCCAGCAGCCCACAGGAGAACACTCAAGCTTTCTTT. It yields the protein CASSPQENTQAFF.

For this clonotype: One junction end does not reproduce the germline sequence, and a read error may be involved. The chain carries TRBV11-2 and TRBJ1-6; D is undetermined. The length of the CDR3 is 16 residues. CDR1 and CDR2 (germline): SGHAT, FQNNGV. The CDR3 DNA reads TGTGCCAGCAGCTTGGAGTACACTCCCTATGATTCACCGCTCCACTTT. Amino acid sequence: CASSLEYTPYDSPLHF. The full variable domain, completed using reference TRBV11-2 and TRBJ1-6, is EAGVAQSPRYKIIEKRQSVAFWCNPISGHATLYWYQQILGQGPKLLIQFQNNGVVDDSQLPKDRFSAERLKGVDSTLKIQPAKLEDSAVYLCASSLEYTPYDSPLHFGNGTRLTVT.

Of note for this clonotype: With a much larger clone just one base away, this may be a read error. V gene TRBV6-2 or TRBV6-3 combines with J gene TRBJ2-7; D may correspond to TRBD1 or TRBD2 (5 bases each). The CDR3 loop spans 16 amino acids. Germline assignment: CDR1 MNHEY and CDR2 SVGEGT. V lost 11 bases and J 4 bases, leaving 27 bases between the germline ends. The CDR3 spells CACKRETDRLRYEQYF. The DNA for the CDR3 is TGTGCCTGCAAAAGGGAGACAGACCGACTTCGTTACGAGCAGTACTTC.

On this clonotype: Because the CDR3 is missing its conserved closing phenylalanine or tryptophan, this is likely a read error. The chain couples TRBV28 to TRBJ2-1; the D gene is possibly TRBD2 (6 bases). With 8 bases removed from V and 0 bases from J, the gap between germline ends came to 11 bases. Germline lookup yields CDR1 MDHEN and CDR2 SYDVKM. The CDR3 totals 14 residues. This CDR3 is CASESGSSYNEQFL. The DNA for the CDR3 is TGTGCCAGCGAATCCGGGAGCTCCTACAATGAGCAGTTCTTA.

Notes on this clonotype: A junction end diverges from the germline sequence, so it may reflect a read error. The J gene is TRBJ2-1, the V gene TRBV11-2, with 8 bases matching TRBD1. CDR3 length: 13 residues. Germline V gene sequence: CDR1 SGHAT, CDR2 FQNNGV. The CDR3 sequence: CAISSGQGNEQFF. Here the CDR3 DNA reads TGTGCCATCAGCTCAGGACAGGGCAATGAACAGTTCTTC.

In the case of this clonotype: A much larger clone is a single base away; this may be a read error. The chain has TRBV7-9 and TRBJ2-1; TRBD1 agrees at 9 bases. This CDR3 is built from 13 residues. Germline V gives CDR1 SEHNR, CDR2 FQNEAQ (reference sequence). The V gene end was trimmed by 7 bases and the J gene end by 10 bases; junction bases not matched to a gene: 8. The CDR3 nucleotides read TGTGCCAGCAACTGGACAGGGGTTCAGGAGCAGTTCTTC. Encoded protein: CASNWTGVQEQFF.

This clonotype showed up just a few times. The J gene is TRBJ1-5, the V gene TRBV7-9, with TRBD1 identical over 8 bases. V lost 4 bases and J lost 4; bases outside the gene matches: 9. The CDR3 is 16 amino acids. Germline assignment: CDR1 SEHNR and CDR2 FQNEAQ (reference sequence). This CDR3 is CASSSTRQGLNQPQHF. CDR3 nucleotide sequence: TGTGCCAGCAGCTCGACACGACAGGGGCTGAATCAGCCCCAGCATTTT.

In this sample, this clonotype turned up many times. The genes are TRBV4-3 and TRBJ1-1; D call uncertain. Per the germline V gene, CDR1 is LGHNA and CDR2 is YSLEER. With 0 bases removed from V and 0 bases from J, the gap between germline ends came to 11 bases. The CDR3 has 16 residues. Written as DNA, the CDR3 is TGCGCCAGCAGCCAAGATCTTCCAGTCATGAACACTGAAGCTTTCTTT. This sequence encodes CASSQDLPVMNTEAFF.

The CDR3 DNA follows: TGCGCCAGCAGCTTGCCAGATACGCAGTATTTT. Residues: CASSLPDTQYF. V gene TRBV5-1 combines with J gene TRBJ2-3; no reliable D call. Germline lookup yields CDR1 SGHRS and CDR2 YFSETQ. Trimming removed 1 base from V and 4 bases from J, with 1 base in between. This CDR3 comprises 11 residues.

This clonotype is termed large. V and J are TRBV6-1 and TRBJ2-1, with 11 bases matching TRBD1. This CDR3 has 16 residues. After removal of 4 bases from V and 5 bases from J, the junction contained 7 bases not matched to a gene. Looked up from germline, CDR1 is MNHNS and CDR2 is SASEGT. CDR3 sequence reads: CASSASGTGGHNEQFF. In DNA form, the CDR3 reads TGTGCCAGCAGTGCATCCGGGACAGGGGGACACAATGAGCAGTTCTTC.

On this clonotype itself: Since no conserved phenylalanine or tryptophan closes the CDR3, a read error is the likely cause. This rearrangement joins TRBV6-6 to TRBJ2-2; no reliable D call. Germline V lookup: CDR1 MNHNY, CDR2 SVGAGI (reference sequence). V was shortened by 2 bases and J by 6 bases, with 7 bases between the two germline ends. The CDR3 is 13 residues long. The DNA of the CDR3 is TGTGCCAGCAGTTACGCCAGAGCCGGGGAGCTGTTTTTG. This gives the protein CASSYARAGELFL.

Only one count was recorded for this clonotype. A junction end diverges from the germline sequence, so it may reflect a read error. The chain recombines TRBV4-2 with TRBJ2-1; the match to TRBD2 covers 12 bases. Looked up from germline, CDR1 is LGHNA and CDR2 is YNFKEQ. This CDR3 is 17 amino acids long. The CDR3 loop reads CASRQDSTSGSMYEQFF. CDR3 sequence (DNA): TGTGCCAGCAGGCAAGATTCGACTAGCGGGAGTATGTATGAGCAGTTCTTC.

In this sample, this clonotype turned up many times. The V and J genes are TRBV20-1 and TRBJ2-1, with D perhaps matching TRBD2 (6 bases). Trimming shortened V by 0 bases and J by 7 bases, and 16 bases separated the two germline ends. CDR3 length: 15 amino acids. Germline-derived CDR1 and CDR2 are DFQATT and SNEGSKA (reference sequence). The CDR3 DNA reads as TGCAGTGCTAGAGATCTAAGCGGGCCAACGAATGAGCAGTTCTTC. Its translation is CSARDLSGPTNEQFF.

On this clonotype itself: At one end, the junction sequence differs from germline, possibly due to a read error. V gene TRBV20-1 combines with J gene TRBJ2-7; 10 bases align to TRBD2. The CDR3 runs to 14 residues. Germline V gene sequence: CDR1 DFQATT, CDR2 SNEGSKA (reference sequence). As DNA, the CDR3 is TGCAGTGCTAGGCCCGGACTAGCGGACTACGAGCAATACTTC. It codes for CSARPGLADYEQYF.